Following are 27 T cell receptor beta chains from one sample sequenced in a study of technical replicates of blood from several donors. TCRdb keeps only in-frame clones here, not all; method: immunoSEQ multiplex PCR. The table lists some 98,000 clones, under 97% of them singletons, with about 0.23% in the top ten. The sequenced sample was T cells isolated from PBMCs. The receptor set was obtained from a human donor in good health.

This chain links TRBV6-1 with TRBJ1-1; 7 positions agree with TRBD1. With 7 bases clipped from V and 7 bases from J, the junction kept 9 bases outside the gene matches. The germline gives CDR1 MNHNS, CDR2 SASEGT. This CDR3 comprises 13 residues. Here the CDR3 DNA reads TGTGCCAGCACCAAAACAGGACAGGATGAAGCTTTCTTT. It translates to CASTKTGQDEAFF.

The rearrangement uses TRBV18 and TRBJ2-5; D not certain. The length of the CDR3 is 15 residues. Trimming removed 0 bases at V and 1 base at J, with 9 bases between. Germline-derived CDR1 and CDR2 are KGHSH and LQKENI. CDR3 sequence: CASSPPAGIQETQYF. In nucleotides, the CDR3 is TGTGCCAGCTCACCACCTGCAGGTATCCAAGAGACCCAGTACTTC.

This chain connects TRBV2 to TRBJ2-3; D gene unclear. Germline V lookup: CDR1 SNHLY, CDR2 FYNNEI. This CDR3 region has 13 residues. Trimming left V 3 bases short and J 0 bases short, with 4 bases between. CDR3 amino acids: CASSDPSTDTQYF. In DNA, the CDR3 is TGTGCCAGCAGTGACCCTAGCACAGATACGCAGTATTTT.

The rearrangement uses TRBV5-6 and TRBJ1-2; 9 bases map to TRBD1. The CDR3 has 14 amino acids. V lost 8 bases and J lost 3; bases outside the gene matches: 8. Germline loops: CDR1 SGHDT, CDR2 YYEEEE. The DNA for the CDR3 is TGTGCCAGTAAGCCGGGACAGGGATACTATGGCTACACCTTC. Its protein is CASKPGQGYYGYTF.

In DNA, the CDR3 is TGTGCCAGCAGCTCACAGGGGAACTATGGCTACACCTTC. It specifies CASSSQGNYGYTF. V gene TRBV6-5 combines with J gene TRBJ1-2, with 7 bases lining up with TRBD1. Trimming took 6 bases from V and 2 from J; bases not matched to a gene: 3. Germline V gives CDR1 MNHEY, CDR2 SVGAGI. The CDR3 spans 13 residues.

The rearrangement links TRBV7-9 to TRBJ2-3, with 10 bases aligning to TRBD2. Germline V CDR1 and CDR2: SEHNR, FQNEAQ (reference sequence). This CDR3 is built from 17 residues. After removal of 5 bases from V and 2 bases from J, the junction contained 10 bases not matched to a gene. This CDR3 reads CASSPLLAGGFTDTQYF. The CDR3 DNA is TGTGCCAGCAGCCCACTCTTAGCGGGGGGATTCACAGATACGCAGTATTTT.

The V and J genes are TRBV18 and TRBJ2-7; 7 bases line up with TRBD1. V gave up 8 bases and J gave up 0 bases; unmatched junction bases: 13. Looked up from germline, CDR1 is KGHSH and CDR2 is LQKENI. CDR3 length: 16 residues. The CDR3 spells CASVRTTGFPSYEQYF. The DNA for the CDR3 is TGTGCCAGCGTAAGGACGACAGGGTTCCCCTCCTACGAGCAGTACTTC.

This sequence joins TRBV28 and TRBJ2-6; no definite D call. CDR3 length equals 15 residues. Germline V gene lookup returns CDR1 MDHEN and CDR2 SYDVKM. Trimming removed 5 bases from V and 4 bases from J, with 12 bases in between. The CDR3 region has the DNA TGTGCCAGCAGTCCACGGCTACAGGGGGCCAACGTCCTGACTTTC. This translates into CASSPRLQGANVLTF.

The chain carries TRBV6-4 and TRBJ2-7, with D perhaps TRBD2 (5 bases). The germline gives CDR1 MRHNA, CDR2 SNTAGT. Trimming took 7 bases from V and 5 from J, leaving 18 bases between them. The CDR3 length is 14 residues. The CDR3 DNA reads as TGTGCCAGCATCGGGGAGTATTTGGTCCACGAGCAGTACTTC. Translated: CASIGEYLVHEQYF.

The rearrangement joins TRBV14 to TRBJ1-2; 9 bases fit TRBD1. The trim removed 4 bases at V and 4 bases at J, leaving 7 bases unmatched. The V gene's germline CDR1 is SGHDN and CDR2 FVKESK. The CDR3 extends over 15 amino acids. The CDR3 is CASSRLDRGPYGYTF. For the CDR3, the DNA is TGTGCCAGCAGCCGACTGGACAGGGGCCCCTATGGCTACACCTTC.

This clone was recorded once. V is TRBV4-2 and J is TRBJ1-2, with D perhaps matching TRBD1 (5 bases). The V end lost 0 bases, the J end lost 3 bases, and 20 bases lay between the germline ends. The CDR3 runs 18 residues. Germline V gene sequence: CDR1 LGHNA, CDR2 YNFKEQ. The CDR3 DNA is TGTGCCAGCAGCCAAGAAAGGGCCGGCGGGACCGCTTACTATGGCTACACCTTC. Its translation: CASSQERAGGTAYYGYTF.

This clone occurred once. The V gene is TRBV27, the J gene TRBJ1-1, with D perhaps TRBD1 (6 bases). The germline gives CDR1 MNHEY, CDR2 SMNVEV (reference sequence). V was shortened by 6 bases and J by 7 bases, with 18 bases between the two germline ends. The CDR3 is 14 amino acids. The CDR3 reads CASSTRDNSIEAFF. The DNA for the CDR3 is TGTGCCAGCAGCACAAGGGACAACTCTATTGAAGCTTTCTTT.

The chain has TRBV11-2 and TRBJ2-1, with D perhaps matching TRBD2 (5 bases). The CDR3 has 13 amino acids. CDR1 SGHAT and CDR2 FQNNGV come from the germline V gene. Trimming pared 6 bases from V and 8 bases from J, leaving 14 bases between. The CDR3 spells CASRELRRDEQFF. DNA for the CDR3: TGTGCCAGCAGGGAACTACGGCGGGATGAGCAGTTCTTC.

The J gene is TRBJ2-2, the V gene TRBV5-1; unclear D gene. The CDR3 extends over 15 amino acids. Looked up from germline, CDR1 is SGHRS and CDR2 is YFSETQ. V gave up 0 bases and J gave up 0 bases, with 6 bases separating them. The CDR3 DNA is TGCGCCAGCAGCTTGGGTGGAGCGAACACCGGGGAGCTGTTTTTT. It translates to CASSLGGANTGELFF.

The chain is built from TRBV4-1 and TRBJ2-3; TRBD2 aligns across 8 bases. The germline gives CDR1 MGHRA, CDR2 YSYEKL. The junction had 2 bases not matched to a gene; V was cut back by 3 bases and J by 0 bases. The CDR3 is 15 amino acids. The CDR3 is CASSHLAGSTDTQYF. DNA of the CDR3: TGCGCCAGCAGCCACTTAGCGGGGAGCACAGATACGCAGTATTTT.

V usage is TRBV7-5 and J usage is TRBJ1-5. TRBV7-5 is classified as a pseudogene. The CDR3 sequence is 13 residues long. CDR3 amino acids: CVRSLASLGPQHF. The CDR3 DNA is TGTGTCAGAAGCTTAGCATCACTAGGGCCCCAGCATTTT.

CDR3 region: CASSAEWQAQETQYF. The DNA for the CDR3 is TGTGCCAGCAGTGCCGAATGGCAGGCGCAAGAGACCCAGTACTTC. The chain links TRBV2 to TRBJ2-5, with unresolved D. This CDR3 contains 15 residues. Trimming took 4 bases from V and 2 from J, leaving 14 bases between them. The germline V gene encodes CDR1 SNHLY and CDR2 FYNNEI.

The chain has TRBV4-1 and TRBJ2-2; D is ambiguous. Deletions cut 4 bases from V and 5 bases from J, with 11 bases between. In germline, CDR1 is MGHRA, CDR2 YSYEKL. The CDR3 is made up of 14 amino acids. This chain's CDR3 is CASSPILRTGELFF. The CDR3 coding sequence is TGCGCCAGCAGCCCTATACTAAGAACCGGGGAGCTGTTTTTT.

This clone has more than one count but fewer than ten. The CDR3 loop is CATSDRRYEAFF. For the CDR3, the DNA is TGTGCAACTTCGGACAGGCGCTATGAAGCTTTCTTT. This chain joins TRBV28 and TRBJ1-1; 7 nucleotides agree with TRBD1. The CDR3 runs to 12 residues. The germline V gene encodes CDR1 MDHEN and CDR2 SYDVKM.

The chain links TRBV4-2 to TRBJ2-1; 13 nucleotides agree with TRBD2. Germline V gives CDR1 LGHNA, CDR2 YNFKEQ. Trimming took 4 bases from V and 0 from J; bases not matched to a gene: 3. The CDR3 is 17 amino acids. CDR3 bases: TGTGCCAGCAGCCCCGGACTAGCGGGAGTCTCCTACAATGAGCAGTTCTTC. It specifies CASSPGLAGVSYNEQFF.

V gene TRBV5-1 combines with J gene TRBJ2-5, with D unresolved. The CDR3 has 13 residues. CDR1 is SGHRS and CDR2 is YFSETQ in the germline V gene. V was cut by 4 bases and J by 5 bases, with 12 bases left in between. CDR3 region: CASSPDGRETQYF. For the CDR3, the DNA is TGCGCCAGCAGCCCAGACGGCAGGGAGACCCAGTACTTC.

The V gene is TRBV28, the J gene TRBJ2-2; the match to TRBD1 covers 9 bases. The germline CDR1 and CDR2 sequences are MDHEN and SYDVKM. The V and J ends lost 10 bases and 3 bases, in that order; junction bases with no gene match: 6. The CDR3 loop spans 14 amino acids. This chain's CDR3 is CATDRGTYTGELFF. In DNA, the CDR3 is TGTGCCACCGACAGGGGGACTTACACCGGGGAGCTGTTTTTT.

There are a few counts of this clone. CDR3 amino acids: CASSLGGGGSYEQYF. The CDR3 coding sequence is TGCGCCAGCAGCTTGGGTGGCGGCGGATCCTACGAGCAGTACTTC. The chain employs TRBV5-1 and TRBJ2-7; the D is unclear. Trimming shortened V by 0 bases and J by 1 base, and 11 bases separated the two germline ends. Germline assignment: CDR1 SGHRS and CDR2 YFSETQ. The CDR3 has 15 amino acids.

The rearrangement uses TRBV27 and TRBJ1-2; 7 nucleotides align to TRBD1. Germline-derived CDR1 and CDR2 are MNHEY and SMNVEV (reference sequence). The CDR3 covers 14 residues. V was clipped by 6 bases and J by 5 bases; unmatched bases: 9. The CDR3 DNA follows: TGTGCCAGCAGAGGGGACAGCCTGCCTTATGGCTACACCTTC. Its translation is CASRGDSLPYGYTF.

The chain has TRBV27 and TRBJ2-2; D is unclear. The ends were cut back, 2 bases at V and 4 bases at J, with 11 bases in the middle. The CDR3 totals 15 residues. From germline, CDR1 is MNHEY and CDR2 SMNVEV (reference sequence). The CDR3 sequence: CASSLPDMATGELFF. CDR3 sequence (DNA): TGTGCCAGCAGTTTACCCGATATGGCCACCGGGGAGCTGTTTTTT.

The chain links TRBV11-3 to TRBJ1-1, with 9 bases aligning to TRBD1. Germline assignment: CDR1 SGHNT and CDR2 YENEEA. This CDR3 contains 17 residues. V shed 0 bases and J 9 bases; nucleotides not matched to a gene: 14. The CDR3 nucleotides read TGTGCCAGCAGCTTAGAGGGTTGGGACAGGGACGAAACTAAAGCTTTCTTT. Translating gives CASSLEGWDRDETKAFF.

CDR3 region: CASRFQGFYSYTF. The DNA of the CDR3 is TGTGCCAGTAGGTTTCAGGGATTTTATAGCTACACCTTC. This rearrangement joins TRBV19 to TRBJ1-2; weak D call: TRBD1 (5 bases). Germline V gene lookup returns CDR1 LNHDA and CDR2 SQIVND (reference sequence). Deletions cut 6 bases from V and 9 bases from J, with 17 bases between. CDR3 length: 13 amino acids.